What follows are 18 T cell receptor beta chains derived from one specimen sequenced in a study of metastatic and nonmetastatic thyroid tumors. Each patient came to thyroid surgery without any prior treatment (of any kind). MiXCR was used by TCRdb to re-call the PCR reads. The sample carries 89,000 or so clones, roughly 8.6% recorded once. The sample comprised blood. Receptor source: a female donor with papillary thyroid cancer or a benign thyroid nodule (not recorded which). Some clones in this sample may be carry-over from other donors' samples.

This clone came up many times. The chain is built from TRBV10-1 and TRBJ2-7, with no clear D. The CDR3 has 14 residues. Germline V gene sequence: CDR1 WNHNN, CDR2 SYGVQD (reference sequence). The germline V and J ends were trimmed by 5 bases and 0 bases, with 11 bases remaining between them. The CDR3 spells CASSSGSSSYEQYF. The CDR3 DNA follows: TGCGCCAGCAGTTCCGGGTCAAGCTCCTACGAGCAGTACTTC.

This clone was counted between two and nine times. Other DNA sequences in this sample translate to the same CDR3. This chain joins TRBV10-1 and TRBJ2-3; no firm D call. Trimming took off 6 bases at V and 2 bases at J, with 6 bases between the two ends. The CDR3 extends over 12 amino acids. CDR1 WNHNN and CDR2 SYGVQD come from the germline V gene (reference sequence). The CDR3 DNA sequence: TGCGCCAGCAGCTACTCCACAGATACGCAGTATTTT. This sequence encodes CASSYSTDTQYF.

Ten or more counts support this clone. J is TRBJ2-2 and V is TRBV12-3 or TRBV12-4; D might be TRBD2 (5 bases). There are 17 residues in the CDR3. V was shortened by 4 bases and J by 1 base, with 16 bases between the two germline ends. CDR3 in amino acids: CASSSGRTAGNTGELFF. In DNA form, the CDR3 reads TGTGCCAGCAGTTCGGGCAGGACCGCGGGGAACACCGGGGAGCTGTTTTTT.

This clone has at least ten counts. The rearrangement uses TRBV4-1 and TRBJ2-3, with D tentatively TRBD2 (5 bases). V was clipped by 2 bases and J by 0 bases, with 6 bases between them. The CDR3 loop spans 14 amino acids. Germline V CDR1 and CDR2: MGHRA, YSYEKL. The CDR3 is CASSQLASTDTQYF. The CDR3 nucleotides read TGCGCCAGCAGCCAACTAGCTAGCACAGATACGCAGTATTTT.

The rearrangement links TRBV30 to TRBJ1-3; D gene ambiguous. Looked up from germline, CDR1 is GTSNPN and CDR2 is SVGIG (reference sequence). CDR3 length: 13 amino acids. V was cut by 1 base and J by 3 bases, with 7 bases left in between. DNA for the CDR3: TGTGCCTGGAGTGGGGTCAGTGGAAACACCATATATTTT. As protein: CAWSGVSGNTIYF.

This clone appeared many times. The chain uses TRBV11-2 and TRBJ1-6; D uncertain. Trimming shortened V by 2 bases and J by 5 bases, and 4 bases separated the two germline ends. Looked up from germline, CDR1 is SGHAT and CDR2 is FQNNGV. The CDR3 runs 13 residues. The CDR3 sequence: CASSLSDNSPLHF. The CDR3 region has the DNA TGTGCCAGCAGCTTAAGCGATAATTCACCCCTCCACTTT.

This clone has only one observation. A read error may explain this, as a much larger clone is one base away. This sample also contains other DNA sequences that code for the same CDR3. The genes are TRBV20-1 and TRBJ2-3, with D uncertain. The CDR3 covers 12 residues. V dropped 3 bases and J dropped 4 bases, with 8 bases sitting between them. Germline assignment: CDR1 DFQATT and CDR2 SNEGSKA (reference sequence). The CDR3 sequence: CSASTTADTQYF. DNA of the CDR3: TGCAGTGCTAGCACCACCGCAGATACGCAGTATTTT.

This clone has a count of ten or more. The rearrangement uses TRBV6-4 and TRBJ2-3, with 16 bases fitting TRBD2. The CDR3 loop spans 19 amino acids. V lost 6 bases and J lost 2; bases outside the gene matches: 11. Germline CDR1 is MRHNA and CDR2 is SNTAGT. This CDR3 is CASRRKGTSGGAVTDTQYF. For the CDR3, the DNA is TGTGCCAGCAGGAGAAAAGGGACTAGCGGGGGGGCAGTCACAGATACGCAGTATTTT.

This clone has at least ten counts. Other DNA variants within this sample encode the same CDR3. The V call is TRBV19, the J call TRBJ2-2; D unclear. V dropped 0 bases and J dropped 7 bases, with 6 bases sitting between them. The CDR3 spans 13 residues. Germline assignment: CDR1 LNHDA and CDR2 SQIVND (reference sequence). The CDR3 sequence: CASSIDERGELFF. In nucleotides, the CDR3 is TGTGCCAGTAGTATAGACGAACGCGGGGAGCTGTTTTTT. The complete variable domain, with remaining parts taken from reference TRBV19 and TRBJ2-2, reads DGGITQSPKYLFRKEGQNVTLSCEQNLNHDAMYWYRQDPGQGLRLIYYSQIVNDFQKGDIAEGYSVSREKKESFPLTVTSAQKNPTAFYLCASSIDERGELFFGEGSRLTVL.

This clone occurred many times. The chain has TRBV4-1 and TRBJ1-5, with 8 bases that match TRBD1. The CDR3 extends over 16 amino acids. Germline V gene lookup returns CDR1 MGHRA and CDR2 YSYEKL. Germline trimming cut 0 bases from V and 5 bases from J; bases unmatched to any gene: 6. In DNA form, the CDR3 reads TGCGCCAGCAGCCAAGATTTCGGACAGGGCTATCAGCCCCAGCATTTT. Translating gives CASSQDFGQGYQPQHF.

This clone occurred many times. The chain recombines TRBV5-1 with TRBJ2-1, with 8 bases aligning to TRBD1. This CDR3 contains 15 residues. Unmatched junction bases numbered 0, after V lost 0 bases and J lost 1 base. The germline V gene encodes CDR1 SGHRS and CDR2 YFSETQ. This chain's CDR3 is CASSLGQGSYNEQFF. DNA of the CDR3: TGCGCCAGCAGCTTGGGACAGGGGTCCTACAATGAGCAGTTCTTC. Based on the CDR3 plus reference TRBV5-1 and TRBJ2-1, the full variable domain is KAGVTQTPRYLIKTRGQQVTLSCSPISGHRSVSWYQQTPGQGLQFLFEYFSETQRNKGNFPGRFSGRQFSNSRSEMNVSTLELGDSALYLCASSLGQGSYNEQFFGPGTRLTVL.

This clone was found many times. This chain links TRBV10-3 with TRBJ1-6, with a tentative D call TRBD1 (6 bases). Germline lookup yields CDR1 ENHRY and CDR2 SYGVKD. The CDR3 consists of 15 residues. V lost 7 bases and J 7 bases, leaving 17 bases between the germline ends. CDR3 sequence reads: CAITRTVGDNSPLHF. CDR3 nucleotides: TGTGCCATCACCAGGACAGTTGGGGACAATTCACCCCTCCACTTT.

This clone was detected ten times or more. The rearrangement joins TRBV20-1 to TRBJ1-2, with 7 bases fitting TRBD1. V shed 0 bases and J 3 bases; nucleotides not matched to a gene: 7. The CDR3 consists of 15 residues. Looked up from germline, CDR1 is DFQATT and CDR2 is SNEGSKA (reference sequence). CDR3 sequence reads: CSARDIKGADYGYTF. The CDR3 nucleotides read TGCAGTGCTAGAGATATTAAGGGGGCAGACTATGGCTACACCTTC.

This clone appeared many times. Written as DNA, the CDR3 is TGTGCCAGCAGCTTTCAGGGGATTAGCTCCTACAATGAGCAGTTCTTC. As protein: CASSFQGISSYNEQFF. The rearrangement uses TRBV7-2 and TRBJ2-1; perhaps TRBD1 as D (6 bases). V lost 3 bases, J lost 0 bases, and 12 bases lay in between. In germline, CDR1 is SGHTA, CDR2 FQGNSA. The CDR3 contains 16 residues.

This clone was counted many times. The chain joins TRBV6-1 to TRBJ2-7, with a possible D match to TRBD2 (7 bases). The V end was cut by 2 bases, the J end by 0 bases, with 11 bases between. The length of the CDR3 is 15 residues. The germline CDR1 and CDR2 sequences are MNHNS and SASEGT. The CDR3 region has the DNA TGTGCCAGCAGTGAAACGGGGGGCAGCTCCTACGAGCAGTACTTC. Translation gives CASSETGGSSYEQYF.

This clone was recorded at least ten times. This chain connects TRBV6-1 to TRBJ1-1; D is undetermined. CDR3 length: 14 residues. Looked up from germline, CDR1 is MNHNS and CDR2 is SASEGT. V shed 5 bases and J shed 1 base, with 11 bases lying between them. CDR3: CASSSLGRNTEAFF. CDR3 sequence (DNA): TGTGCCAGCAGTTCTCTGGGGAGGAACACTGAAGCTTTCTTT.

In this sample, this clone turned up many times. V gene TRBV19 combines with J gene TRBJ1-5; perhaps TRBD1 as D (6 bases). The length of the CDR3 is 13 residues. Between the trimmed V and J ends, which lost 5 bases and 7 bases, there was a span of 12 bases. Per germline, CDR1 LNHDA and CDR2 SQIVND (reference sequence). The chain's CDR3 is CASSLQGGQPQHF. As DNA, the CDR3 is TGTGCCAGTAGTCTACAGGGAGGGCAGCCCCAGCATTTT.

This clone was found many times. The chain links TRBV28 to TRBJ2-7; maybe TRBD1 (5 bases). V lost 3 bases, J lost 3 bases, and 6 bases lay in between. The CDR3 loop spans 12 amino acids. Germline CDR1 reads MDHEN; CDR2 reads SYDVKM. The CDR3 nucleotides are TGTGCCAGCAGTTTCGACAGCTACGAGCAGTACTTC. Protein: CASSFDSYEQYF.